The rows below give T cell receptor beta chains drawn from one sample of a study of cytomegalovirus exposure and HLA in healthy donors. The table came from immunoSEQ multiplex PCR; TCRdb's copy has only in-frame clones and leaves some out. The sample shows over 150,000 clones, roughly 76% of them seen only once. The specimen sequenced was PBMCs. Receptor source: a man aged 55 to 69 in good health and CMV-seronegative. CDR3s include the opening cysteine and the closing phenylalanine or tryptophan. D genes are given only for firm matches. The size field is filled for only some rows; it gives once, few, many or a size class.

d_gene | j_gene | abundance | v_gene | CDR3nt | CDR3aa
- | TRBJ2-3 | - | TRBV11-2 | TGTGCCAGCTTTGCGGGGACAGATACGCAGTATTTT | CASFAGTDTQYF
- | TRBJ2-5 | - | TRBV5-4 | TGTGCCAGCAGCGAGGGGGGGGAGACCCAGTACTTC | CASSEGGETQYF
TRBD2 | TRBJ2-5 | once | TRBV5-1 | TGCGCCAGCAGCCCGGGGGGAGGGCAACAAGAGACCCAGTACTTC | CASSPGGGQQETQYF
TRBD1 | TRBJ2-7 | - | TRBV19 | TGTGCCAGTAAAAAAGGAATGGCGGGACAGGGCTACGAGCAGTACTTC | CASKKGMAGQGYEQYF
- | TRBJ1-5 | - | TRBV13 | TGTGCCAGCAGCCGCAGAACTACGGTGGGTCAACCCCAGCATTTT | CASSRRTTVGQPQHF
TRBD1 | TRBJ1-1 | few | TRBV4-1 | TGCGCCAGCAGCCACCGCGGACAGGGGGCGGTTGAAGCTTTCTTT | CASSHRGQGAVEAFF
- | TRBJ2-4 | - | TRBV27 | TGTGCCAGCAGTCCCTTAGCCAAAAACATTCAGTACTTC | CASSPLAKNIQYF
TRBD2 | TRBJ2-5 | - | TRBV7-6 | TGTGCCAGCAGCTCGCCCGGCGGGGGGGAGGGCCCGGGTGAGACCCAGTACTTC | CASSSPGGGEGPGETQYF
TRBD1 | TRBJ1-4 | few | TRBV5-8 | TGTGCCAGCAGCATACGGACAGGGGTGGTCGGAACTAATGAAAAACTGTTTTTT | CASSIRTGVVGTNEKLFF
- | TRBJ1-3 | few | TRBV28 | TGTGCCAGCAGTTTCCTCACCGGCTCTGGAAACACCATATATTTT | CASSFLTGSGNTIYF
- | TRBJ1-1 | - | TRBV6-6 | TGTGCCAGCAGTTATGGAATAGGGGTTGAAGCTTTCTTT | CASSYGIGVEAFF
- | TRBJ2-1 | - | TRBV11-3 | TGTGCCAGCAGCCCAGGTCGGAGGGAATACAATGAGCAGTTCTTC | CASSPGRREYNEQFF
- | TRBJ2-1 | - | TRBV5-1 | TGCGCCAGCACGTCCTACAATGAGCAGTTCTTC | CASTSYNEQFF
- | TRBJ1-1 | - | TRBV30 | TGTGCCTGGATCCACAAGGTCGGGTTACGGATAGGAGCTTTCTTT | CAWIHKVGLRIGAFF
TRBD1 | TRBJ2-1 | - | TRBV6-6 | TGTGCCAGCAGTCGCGGACAGGGGGGGTACAATGAGCAGTTCTTC | CASSRGQGGYNEQFF
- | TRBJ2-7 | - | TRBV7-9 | TGTGCCAGCAGCCCCTTTATGGCAGGGGCTTACGAGCAGTACTTC | CASSPFMAGAYEQYF
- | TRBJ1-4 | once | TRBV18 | TGTGCCAGCTCACCACGAGACGGGACTAATGAAAAACTGTTTTTT | CASSPRDGTNEKLFF
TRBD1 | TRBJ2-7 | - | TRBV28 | TGTGCCAGCAGACCGGGACAGCTCCGCTACGAGCAGTACTTC | CASRPGQLRYEQYF
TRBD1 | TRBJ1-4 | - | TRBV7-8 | TGTGCCAGCAGCCGTAGGACAGGGTTCGATGAAAAACTGTTTTTT | CASSRRTGFDEKLFF
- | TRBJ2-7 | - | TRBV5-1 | TGCGCCAGCAGCATGAATACAGGGATCTACGAGCAGTACTTC | CASSMNTGIYEQYF
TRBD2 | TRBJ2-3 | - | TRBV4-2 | TGTGCCAGCAGCCAAGAGAAGATGCTAGCGGGAGCGAAGGACACAGATACGCAGTATTTT | CASSQEKMLAGAKDTDTQYF
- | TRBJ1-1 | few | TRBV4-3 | TGCGCCAGCAGCCAAGATAAAGGAAGGTGGGGCGAAGCTTTCTTT | CASSQDKGRWGEAFF
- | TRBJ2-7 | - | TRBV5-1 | TGCGCCAGCAGCCTAGGGGACAATTACGAGCAGTACTTC | CASSLGDNYEQYF
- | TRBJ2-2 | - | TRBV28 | TGTGCCAGCACCGGGGTGAACACCGGGGAGCTGTTTTTT | CASTGVNTGELFF
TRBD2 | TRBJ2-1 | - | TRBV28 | TGTGCCAGCAGCTCCCCATGGAGCGGGGGTAACCGGAATGAGCAGTTCTTC | CASSSPWSGGNRNEQFF
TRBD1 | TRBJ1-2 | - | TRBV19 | TGTGCCAGTAGGAGACAGGGGGCTGAGTATGGCTACACCTTC | CASRRQGAEYGYTF
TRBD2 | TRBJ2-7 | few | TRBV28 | TGTGCCAGCAGTTTAATAGGCGGGGGTCTCTCCTACGAGCAGTACTTC | CASSLIGGGLSYEQYF
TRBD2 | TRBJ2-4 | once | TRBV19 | TGTGCCAGTAGTGTTAGCGGGAGGGGTTTAAACATTCAGTACTTC | CASSVSGRGLNIQYF
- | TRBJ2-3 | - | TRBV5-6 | TGTGCCAGCATCCGGGGGGCAGGGGTTCCAGATACGCAGTATTTT | CASIRGAGVPDTQYF
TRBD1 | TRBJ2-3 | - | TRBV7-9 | TGTGCCAGCAGCTCAAACACCGGGACAGTGGTTTCAGATACGCAGTATTTT | CASSSNTGTVVSDTQYF
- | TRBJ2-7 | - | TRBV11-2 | TGTGCCAGCAGCTTTCCACAGGGTGGCGAGCAGTACTTC | CASSFPQGGEQYF
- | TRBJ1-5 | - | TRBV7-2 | TGTGCCAGCAGCTTAAACGGAGATCAGCCCCAGCATTTT | CASSLNGDQPQHF
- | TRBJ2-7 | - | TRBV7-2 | TGTGCCAGCAGCTCCTACAGGGTACCTAGGGGCGAGCAGTACTTC | CASSSYRVPRGEQYF
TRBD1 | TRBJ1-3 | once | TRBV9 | TGTGCCAGCAGCGTAGTTCTACAGGGGGCGTCTGGAAACACCATATATTTT | CASSVVLQGASGNTIYF
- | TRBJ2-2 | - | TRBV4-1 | TGCGCCAGCAGCCAAGATGTTCTTAACACCGGGGAGCTGTTTTTT | CASSQDVLNTGELFF
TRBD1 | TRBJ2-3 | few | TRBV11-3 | TGTGCCAGCAGCTTAGGACAGGGGCACACAGATACGCAGTATTTT | CASSLGQGHTDTQYF
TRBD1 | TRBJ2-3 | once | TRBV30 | TGTGCCTGGGCGGACACAGGGGGCACAGATACGCAGTATTTT | CAWADTGGTDTQYF
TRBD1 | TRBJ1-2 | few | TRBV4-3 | TGCGCCAGCAGCCAAGATCCTACAGGGGATACTAACTATGGCTACACCTTC | CASSQDPTGDTNYGYTF
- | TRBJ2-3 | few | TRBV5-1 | TGCGCCAGCAAACCGACAGGTGCGATCACAGATACGCAGTATTTT | CASKPTGAITDTQYF
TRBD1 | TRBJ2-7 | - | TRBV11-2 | TGTGCCAGCAGCTTAGATTCGACAGGGGTGGGACGGTACTTC | CASSLDSTGVGRYF
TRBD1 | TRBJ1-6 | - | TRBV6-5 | TGTGCCAGCAGCGGGACAGCGAATTCACCCCTCCACTTT | CASSGTANSPLHF
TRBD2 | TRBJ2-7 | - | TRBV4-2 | TGTGCCAGCAGCCAAGGCCTAGCGGCATCCTACGAGCAGTACTTC | CASSQGLAASYEQYF
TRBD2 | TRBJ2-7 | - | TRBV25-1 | TGTGCCAGCAGTGGGTCTAGCGGCCCCCCGCGGGAGTACTTC | CASSGSSGPPREYF
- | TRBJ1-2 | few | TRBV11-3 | TGTGCCAGCAGCTTAGGTATGGCAGGGAGGGTGGAAGACTATGGCTACACCTTC | CASSLGMAGRVEDYGYTF
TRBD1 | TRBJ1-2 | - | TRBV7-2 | TGTGCCAGCAGCTTAGGACAGGGGGGTGGCTACACCTTC | CASSLGQGGGYTF
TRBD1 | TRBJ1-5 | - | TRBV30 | TGTGCCTGGAGTGCAGGGGGCGATCAGCCCCAGCATTTT | CAWSAGGDQPQHF
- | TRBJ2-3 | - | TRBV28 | TGTGCCAGCAGGGGGGCTCTCGGACGAGCAGATACGCAGTATTTT | CASRGALGRADTQYF